The 20 T cell receptor beta chains given below trace back to one sample, sequenced in a study of chemoradiotherapy in HPV16-positive cancers. Generated by immunoSEQ multiplex PCR, the TCRdb table keeps only in-frame clones and is missing some. The data contain around 17,000 clones, around three quarters of them seen just once; the ten biggest clones take up under 8.5%. Sequenced material: tumor tissue, taken from a patient who underwent chemoradiotherapy. Receptors originate from a human donor with HPV-associated anogenital cancer.

The rearrangement joins TRBV6-1 to TRBJ1-3; D unclear. The germline V gene encodes CDR1 MNHNS and CDR2 SASEGT. This CDR3 is built from 13 residues. The V gene lost 4 bases and the J gene lost 3 bases, with 7 bases spanning the gap. The CDR3 sequence: CASSGGRGNTIYF. DNA for the CDR3: TGTGCCAGCAGTGGCGGACGTGGAAACACCATATATTTT.

This clone showed up just a few times. The chain combines TRBV19 with TRBJ2-1; 11 nucleotides match TRBD1. The J segment lost 4 bases and the V segment lost 5 bases, leaving 1 base of the junction unmatched. CDR3 size: 14 residues. CDR1 and CDR2 (germline): LNHDA, SQIVND (reference sequence). The CDR3, as DNA: TGTGCCAGTAGTGGGACAGGGGGTTACAATGAGCAGTTCTTC. Its translation is CASSGTGGYNEQFF.

A few counts support this clone. The chain uses TRBV2 and TRBJ2-1; 7 bases line up with TRBD1. V lost 6 bases to trimming and J lost 5 bases; unmatched junction nucleotides: 4. Germline V gene sequence: CDR1 SNHLY, CDR2 FYNNEI. The CDR3 has 13 amino acids. The CDR3 protein is CASRPGTDNEQFF. The CDR3 nucleotides are TGTGCCAGCAGGCCCGGGACAGACAATGAGCAGTTCTTC.

This clone is labeled medium-sized (0.01 to 0.1%). The rearrangement links TRBV9 to TRBJ2-5, with TRBD2 identical over 8 bases. This CDR3 is built from 18 residues. Germline CDR1 reads SGDLS; CDR2 reads YYNGEE. With 0 bases clipped from V and 5 bases from J, the junction kept 15 bases outside the gene matches. The CDR3 spells CASSVDGGSGGPEETQYF. The CDR3 nucleotides are TGTGCCAGCAGCGTAGATGGGGGATCGGGGGGGCCAGAGGAGACCCAGTACTTC. Full variable domain (outside the CDR3, taken from reference TRBV9 and TRBJ2-5): DSGVTQTPKHLITATGQRVTLRCSPRSGDLSVYWYQQSLDQGLQFLIQYYNGEERAKGNILERFSAQQFPDLHSELNLSSLELGDSALYFCASSVDGGSGGPEETQYFGPGTRLLVL.

V is TRBV5-6 and J is TRBJ2-5; D is uncertain. This CDR3 contains 14 residues. Germline loops: CDR1 SGHDT, CDR2 YYEEEE. V lost 0 bases and J 0 bases, leaving 6 bases between the germline ends. This chain's CDR3 is CASSLATYQETQYF. In DNA, the CDR3 is TGTGCCAGCAGCTTGGCTACGTACCAAGAGACCCAGTACTTC.

The chain carries TRBV4-1 and TRBJ2-1; D tentatively reads TRBD1 or TRBD2 (5 bases each). Trimming left V 4 bases short and J 7 bases short, with 11 bases between. CDR3 length: 13 amino acids. Germline V gene data show CDR1 as MGHRA and CDR2 as YSYEKL. CDR3 region: CASSPGTENEQFF. CDR3 coding DNA: TGCGCCAGCAGCCCCGGGACCGAAAATGAGCAGTTCTTC.

This clone was recorded a few times. V usage is TRBV7-9 and J usage is TRBJ1-3; no clear D gene. V lost 4 bases to trimming and J lost 4 bases, with 8 bases between them. CDR1 and CDR2 (germline): SEHNR, FQNEAQ (reference sequence). This CDR3 region has 13 residues. CDR3 protein: CASSYQTGNTIYF. CDR3 in DNA: TGTGCCAGCAGCTATCAAACGGGAAACACCATATATTTT.

The chain links TRBV9 to TRBJ2-6; D is unresolved. V shed 0 bases and J shed 7 bases, with 2 bases lying between them. The CDR3 runs 12 residues. Germline loops: CDR1 SGDLS, CDR2 YYNGEE. The CDR3 reads CASSVAANVLTF. CDR3 nucleotides: TGTGCCAGCAGCGTAGCCGCCAACGTCCTGACTTTC. The variable domain in full, completed from reference TRBV9 and TRBJ2-6, reads DSGVTQTPKHLITATGQRVTLRCSPRSGDLSVYWYQQSLDQGLQFLIQYYNGEERAKGNILERFSAQQFPDLHSELNLSSLELGDSALYFCASSVAANVLTFGAGSRLTVL.

The chain combines TRBV5-1 with TRBJ2-5; unclear D gene. The CDR3 consists of 14 residues. V lost 0 bases and J 3 bases, leaving 9 bases between the germline ends. The germline V gene has CDR1 SGHRS and CDR2 YFSETQ. CDR3 sequence (DNA): TGCGCCAGCAGCTTGGCTCTCAGCAAAGAGACCCAGTACTTC. It specifies CASSLALSKETQYF. Full variable domain (missing parts from reference TRBV5-1 and TRBJ2-5): KAGVTQTPRYLIKTRGQQVTLSCSPISGHRSVSWYQQTPGQGLQFLFEYFSETQRNKGNFPGRFSGRQFSNSRSEMNVSTLELGDSALYLCASSLALSKETQYFGPGTRLLVL.

The chain carries TRBV18 and TRBJ1-1; D is undetermined. V lost 5 bases and J lost 1, with 17 bases in between. Germline values: CDR1 KGHSH, CDR2 LQKENI. CDR3 length: 16 amino acids. The DNA of the CDR3 is TGTGCCAGCTCAACTATATTTACGGGGTCGAACACTGAAGCTTTCTTT. It translates to CASSTIFTGSNTEAFF. The variable domain in full, completed from reference TRBV18 and TRBJ1-1, reads NAGVMQNPRHLVRRRGQEARLRCSPMKGHSHVYWYRQLPEEGLKFMVYLQKENIIDESGMPKERFSAEFPKEGPSILRIQQVVRGDSAAYFCASSTIFTGSNTEAFFGQGTRLTVV.

The gene calls are TRBV29-1 and TRBJ2-5, with TRBD2 matching over 9 bases. Germline CDR1 reads SQVTM; CDR2 reads ANQGSEA. This CDR3 spans 14 amino acids. After removal of 4 bases from V and 4 bases from J, the junction contained 7 bases not matched to a gene. The CDR3, as DNA: TGCAGCGTTGTCGGAGCGGGGGGAGGAGAGACCCAGTACTTC. Translating gives CSVVGAGGGETQYF.

In its sample, this clone was seen a few times. The genes are TRBV14 and TRBJ1-2, with D possibly matching TRBD1 (6 bases). V lost 2 bases and J 7 bases, leaving 17 bases between the germline ends. This CDR3 comprises 15 residues. The germline gives CDR1 SGHDN, CDR2 FVKESK. In DNA form, the CDR3 reads TGTGCCAGCAGCCAAAGGCCAGGAGCCAGGGGTGGCTACACCTTC. It codes for CASSQRPGARGGYTF.

This clone was picked up a small number of times. This chain links TRBV4-2 with TRBJ1-1, with D possibly being TRBD1 (5 bases). The CDR3 contains 15 residues. V was shortened by 0 bases and J by 5 bases, with 13 bases between the two germline ends. Germline V gives CDR1 LGHNA, CDR2 YNFKEQ. CDR3 region: CASSQEAGRGTEAFF. DNA of the CDR3: TGTGCCAGCAGCCAAGAGGCAGGGCGGGGGACTGAAGCTTTCTTT.

This clone has just one count. This chain joins TRBV19 and TRBJ2-3; a weak D match, TRBD2 (5 bases). V was shortened by 3 bases and J by 0 bases, with 13 bases between the two germline ends. The germline gives CDR1 LNHDA, CDR2 SQIVND (reference sequence). The CDR3 is 16 residues long. Here the CDR3 reads CASSMMWRSSTDTQYF. Here the CDR3 DNA reads TGTGCCAGTAGTATGATGTGGAGGTCTAGCACAGATACGCAGTATTTT.

The chain has TRBV6-1 and TRBJ2-1; no reliable D call. V dropped 5 bases and J dropped 4 bases, with 3 bases sitting between them. The CDR3 sequence is 11 residues long. Germline V gene sequence: CDR1 MNHNS, CDR2 SASEGT. This chain's CDR3 is CASSQYNEQFF. The CDR3 DNA follows: TGTGCCAGCAGTCAGTACAATGAGCAGTTCTTC.

By proportion, this clone is medium-sized (0.01 to 0.1%). Other DNA sequences of this sample code for an identical CDR3. V gene TRBV6-5 combines with J gene TRBJ2-5, with unresolved D. Trimming left V 11 bases short and J 5 bases short, with 9 bases between. This CDR3 has 10 residues. Germline V CDR1 and CDR2: MNHEY, SVGAGI. The CDR3 sequence is CASGRETQYF. The CDR3, as DNA: TGTGCCTCCGGGCGGGAGACCCAGTACTTC.

Comments on this clone: Distinct nucleotide sequences in the sample also encode this CDR3. This chain joins TRBV19 and TRBJ1-5, with unresolved D. CDR3 length equals 14 residues. The V end was cut by 0 bases, the J end by 9 bases, with 12 bases between. The germline gives CDR1 LNHDA, CDR2 SQIVND (reference sequence). CDR3 nucleotides: TGTGCCAGTAGTATAGATCCCAGGTCCGGGCCCCAGCATTTT. This translates into CASSIDPRSGPQHF.

CDR3 DNA sequence: TGTGCCAGCAGCCTGGGACAGGCGCAAAACATTCAGTACTTC. Amino acid sequence: CASSLGQAQNIQYF. This chain connects TRBV5-6 to TRBJ2-4; 8 bases line up with TRBD1. The CDR3 loop spans 14 amino acids. Trimming cost V 4 bases and J 5 bases; bases outside gene matches: 5. Germline V CDR1 and CDR2: SGHDT, YYEEEE.

This rearrangement joins TRBV5-8 to TRBJ1-1, with D possibly TRBD1 on 5 matching bases. The CDR3 contains 15 residues. Trimming took off 0 bases at V and 6 bases at J, with 15 bases between the two ends. Germline lookup yields CDR1 SGHTS and CDR2 YDEGEE. CDR3 protein: CASSLGWGVDAEAFF. CDR3 in DNA: TGTGCCAGCAGCTTGGGGTGGGGCGTAGACGCTGAAGCTTTCTTT.

The J gene is TRBJ2-3, the V gene TRBV6-4; 7 bases map to TRBD2. The CDR3 length is 15 residues. The germline V gene encodes CDR1 MRHNA and CDR2 SNTAGT. Trimming at V came to 3 bases and at J to 2 bases, leaving 5 bases not matched to a gene. The CDR3 region is CASSERLADTDTQYF. The DNA for the CDR3 is TGTGCCAGCAGTGAGCGTCTAGCGGACACAGATACGCAGTATTTT.